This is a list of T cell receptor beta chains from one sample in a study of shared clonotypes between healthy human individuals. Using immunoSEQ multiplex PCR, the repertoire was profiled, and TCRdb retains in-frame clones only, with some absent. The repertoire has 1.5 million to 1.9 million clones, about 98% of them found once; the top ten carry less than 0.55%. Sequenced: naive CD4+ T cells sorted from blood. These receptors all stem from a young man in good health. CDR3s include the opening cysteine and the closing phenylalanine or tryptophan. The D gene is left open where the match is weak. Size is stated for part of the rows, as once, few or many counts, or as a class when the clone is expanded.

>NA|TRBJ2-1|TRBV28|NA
CASRRLVRLNEQFF
TGTGCCAGCAGACGACTAGTGAGGCTCAATGAGCAGTTCTTC
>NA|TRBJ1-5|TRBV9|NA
CASSVGPGSNQPQHF
TGTGCCAGCAGCGTAGGGCCGGGTAGCAATCAGCCCCAGCATTTT
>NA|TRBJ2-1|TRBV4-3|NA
CASSQDQGRTYNEQFF
TGCGCCAGCAGCCAAGATCAAGGTCGGACCTACAATGAGCAGTTCTTC
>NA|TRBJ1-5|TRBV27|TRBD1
CASSSRGRGSNQPQHF
TGTGCCAGCAGTTCAAGGGGGCGCGGGAGCAATCAGCCCCAGCATTTT
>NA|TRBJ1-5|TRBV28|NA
CASSLTRQIHNQPQHF
TGTGCCAGCAGTTTAACCCGACAGATTCACAATCAGCCCCAGCATTTT
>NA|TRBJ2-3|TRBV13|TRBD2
CASSSGTASGGGTQYF
TGTGCCAGCAGCTCCGGTACTGCTAGCGGGGGGGGTACGCAGTATTTT
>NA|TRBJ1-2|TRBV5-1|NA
CASSSGANYGYTF
TGCGCCAGCAGCTCAGGGGCTAACTATGGCTACACCTTC
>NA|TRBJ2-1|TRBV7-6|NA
CASSLEAGNSYNEQFF
TGTGCCAGCAGCTTAGAGGCGGGAAACTCCTACAATGAGCAGTTCTTC
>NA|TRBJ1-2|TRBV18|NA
CASSPLAGAGLDGYTF
TGTGCCAGCTCACCACTCGCTGGCGCGGGTTTGGATGGCTACACCTTC
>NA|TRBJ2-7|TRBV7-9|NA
CASSLPGQLISYEQYF
TGTGCCAGCAGCTTACCCGGACAGTTGATCTCCTACGAGCAGTACTTC
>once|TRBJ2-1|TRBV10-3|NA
CAIRRIELGLQASPNNEQFF
TGTGCCATCAGACGGATCGAGCTTGGGTTACAGGCCTCGCCGAACAATGAGCAGTTCTTC
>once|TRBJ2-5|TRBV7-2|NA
CASSFRRGSRETQYF
TGTGCCAGCAGCTTTCGACGAGGGAGCAGGGAGACCCAGTACTTC
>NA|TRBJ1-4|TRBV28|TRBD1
CASSLPGTGNEKLFF
TGTGCCAGCAGTTTACCCGGGACAGGGAATGAAAAACTGTTTTTT
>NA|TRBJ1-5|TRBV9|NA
CASSAKRHLSNQPQHF
TGTGCCAGCAGCGCAAAAAGGCACCTTAGCAATCAGCCCCAGCATTTT
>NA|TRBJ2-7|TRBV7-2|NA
CASSSARANTPYEQYF
TGTGCCAGCAGCTCGGCTAGAGCTAATACCCCCTACGAGCAGTACTTC
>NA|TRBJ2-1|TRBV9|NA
CASSVAGDFYNEQFF
TGTGCCAGCAGCGTAGCGGGGGACTTCTACAATGAGCAGTTCTTC
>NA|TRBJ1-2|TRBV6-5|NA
CASRQGYREGGYTF
TGTGCCAGCAGACAAGGATACAGGGAGGGTGGCTACACCTTC
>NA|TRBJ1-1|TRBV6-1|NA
CASGEGISGTEAFF
TGTGCCAGCGGCGAGGGGATTTCGGGCACTGAAGCTTTCTTT
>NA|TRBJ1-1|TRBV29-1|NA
CSVEKSGRAPEAFF
TGCAGCGTTGAAAAGTCGGGCAGGGCCCCAGAAGCTTTCTTT
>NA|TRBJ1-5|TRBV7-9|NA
CASSVEAGISNQPQHF
TGTGCCAGCAGCGTCGAGGCAGGGATCAGCAATCAGCCCCAGCATTTT
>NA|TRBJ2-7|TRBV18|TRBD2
CASSPLERGGEQYF
TGTGCCAGCTCACCACTAGAGCGGGGAGGCGAGCAGTACTTC
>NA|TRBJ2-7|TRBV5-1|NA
CASSLVSAGPEQYF
TGCGCCAGCAGCTTGGTGTCGGCAGGGCCCGAGCAGTACTTC
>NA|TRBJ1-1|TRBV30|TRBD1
CAWSVLFLGQVNTEAFF
TGTGCCTGGAGTGTATTATTTTTAGGACAGGTGAACACTGAAGCTTTCTTT
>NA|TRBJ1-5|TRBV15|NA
CATSREMAQGQPQHF
TGTGCCACCAGCAGAGAAATGGCGCAGGGTCAGCCCCAGCATTTT
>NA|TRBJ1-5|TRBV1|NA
CTSSQIVGNQPQHF
TGCACCAGCAGCCAAATCGTCGGCAATCAGCCCCAGCATTTT
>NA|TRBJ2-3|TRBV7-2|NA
CASSLSVRGMDTQYF
TGTGCCAGCAGCTTATCTGTTAGAGGCATGGATACGCAGTATTTT
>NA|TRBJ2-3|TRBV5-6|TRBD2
CASSLARRREASTDTQYF
TGTGCCAGCAGCTTGGCTCGCCGGCGGGAGGCTAGCACAGATACGCAGTATTTT
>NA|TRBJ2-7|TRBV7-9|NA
CASSSTGAPYEQYF
TGTGCCAGCAGCTCCACCGGGGCCCCCTACGAGCAGTACTTC
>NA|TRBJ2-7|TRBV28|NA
CASSLSVPLSEQYF
TGTGCCAGCAGTTTGTCCGTCCCTCTCAGCGAGCAGTACTTC
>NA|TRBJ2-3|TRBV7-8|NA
CASSLGVTQYF
TGTGCCAGCAGCTTAGGAGTTACGCAGTATTTT
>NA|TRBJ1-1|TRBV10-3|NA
CATKWDGENTEAFF
TGTGCCACTAAATGGGACGGGGAGAACACTGAAGCTTTCTTT
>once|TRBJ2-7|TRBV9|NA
CASSVAGKTYEQYF
TGTGCCAGCAGCGTTGCAGGCAAGACCTACGAGCAGTACTTC
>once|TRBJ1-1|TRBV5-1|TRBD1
CASSRDRGEFRDTEAFF
TGCGCCAGCAGCCGGGACAGGGGCGAATTCCGGGACACTGAAGCTTTCTTT
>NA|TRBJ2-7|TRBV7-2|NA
CASSLDGHSYEQYF
TGTGCCAGCAGCTTAGACGGGCACTCCTACGAGCAGTACTTC
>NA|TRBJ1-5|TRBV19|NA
CASSGGGSLYF
TGTGCCAGTAGTGGGGGCGGGAGCCTTTATTTT
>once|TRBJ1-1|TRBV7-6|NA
CASSLAQGVAFF
TGTGCCAGCAGCTTAGCGCAGGGTGTGGCTTTCTTT
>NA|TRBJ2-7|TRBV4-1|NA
CASSQASTSYEQYF
TGCGCCAGCAGCCAAGCTTCTACCTCCTACGAGCAGTACTTC
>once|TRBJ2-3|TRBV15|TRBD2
CATRGGSTDTQYF
TGTGCCACCCGCGGGGGAAGCACAGATACGCAGTATTTT
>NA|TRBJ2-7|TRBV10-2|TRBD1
CASAGTGTYEQYF
TGCGCCAGTGCCGGGACAGGAACCTACGAGCAGTACTTC
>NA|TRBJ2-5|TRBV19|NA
CASSIRGPQETQYF
TGTGCCAGTAGTATCCGGGGGCCACAAGAGACCCAGTACTTC
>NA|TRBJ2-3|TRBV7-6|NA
CASSLGSRTDTQYF
TGTGCCAGCAGCTTAGGATCCCGCACAGATACGCAGTATTTT
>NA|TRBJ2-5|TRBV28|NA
CASRGTRLQETQYF
TGTGCCAGCAGAGGGACACGACTACAAGAGACCCAGTACTTC
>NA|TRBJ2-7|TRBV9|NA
CASSVEDSPFYEQYF
TGTGCCAGCAGCGTAGAGGACAGCCCCTTCTACGAGCAGTACTTC
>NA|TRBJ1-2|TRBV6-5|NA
CASSRTANYGYTF
TGTGCCAGCAGTAGGACAGCGAACTATGGCTACACCTTC
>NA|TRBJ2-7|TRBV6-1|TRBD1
CASSPLAGGLNEQYF
TGTGCCAGCAGCCCACTGGCAGGGGGCCTAAACGAGCAGTACTTC
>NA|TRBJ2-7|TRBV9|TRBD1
CASSVDGTGEYEQYF
TGTGCCAGCAGCGTAGATGGGACAGGGGAGTACGAGCAGTACTTC
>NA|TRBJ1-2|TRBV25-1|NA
CASSEVGNYGYTF
TGTGCCAGCAGTGAAGTCGGAAACTATGGCTACACCTTC
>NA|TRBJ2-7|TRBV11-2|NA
CASSFSGARLHEQYF
TGTGCCAGCAGCTTTTCCGGAGCCAGGCTACACGAGCAGTACTTC
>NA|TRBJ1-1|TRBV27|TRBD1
CASSLLQGANLNTEAFF
TGTGCCAGCAGTTTATTACAGGGGGCGAATTTGAACACTGAAGCTTTCTTT
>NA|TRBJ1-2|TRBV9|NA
CASSVALNYGYTF
TGTGCCAGCAGCGTAGCTCTTAACTATGGCTACACCTTC
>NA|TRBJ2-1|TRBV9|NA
CASSLSGNEQFF
TGTGCCAGCAGTCTAAGCGGTAATGAGCAGTTCTTC
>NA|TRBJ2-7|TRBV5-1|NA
CASSLVAPYEQYF
TGCGCCAGCAGCTTGGTAGCTCCCTACGAGCAGTACTTC
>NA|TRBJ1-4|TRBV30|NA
CAWSVIEEGAGTNEKLFF
TGTGCCTGGAGTGTAATTGAAGAGGGAGCAGGCACTAATGAAAAACTGTTTTTT
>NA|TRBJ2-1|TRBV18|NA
CASSPIRSSYNEQFF
TGTGCCAGCTCACCAATCAGGAGCTCCTACAATGAGCAGTTCTTC
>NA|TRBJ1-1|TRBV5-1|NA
CASSLRVLDTEAFF
TGCGCCAGCAGCTTGAGGGTACTTGACACTGAAGCTTTCTTT